This entry concerns a single TCR beta chain. What it binds is unknown. This entry is derived from a study of shared clonotypes between healthy human individuals. Study at large: Three plates each covered CD4 naive and memory; CD8 naive two, CD8 memory one.

The CDR3 is made up of 12 amino acids. The germline gives CDR1 SEHNR, CDR2 FQNEAQ (reference sequence). The V and J ends lost 5 bases and 6 bases respectively, with 7 bases between them. Study-level points and caveats: With four donors compared, around 5% of naive CD4 clonotypes were shared. Clonotype sharing among the donors was expected to vary with sequencing depth.

Every subset's genomic DNA went evenly onto several immunoSEQ plates. Here immunoSEQ multiplex PCR was the method, and the copy in TCRdb shows in-frame clones only, minus some. This table has millions of clones, around nine tenths appearing once. Sequenced: naive CD4+ T cells sorted from blood. Subset indicated: CD45RA+ positively selected. The clonotype comes from a man younger than 30 in good health. The chain is built from TRBV7-9 and TRBJ1-4, with D unclear. Written as DNA, the CDR3 is TGTGCCAGCAGCCGGACGGATGAAAAACTGTTTTTT. Translated, it gives CASSRTDEKLFF.